These T cell receptor beta chains were read from a single sample in a study of T cell repertoires in cytomegalovirus infection. Using its own MiXCR run on the reads, TCRdb lists one record per CDR3 protein. The data hold some 700,000 distinct CDR3 sequences, with 35% observed a single time. Sequencing used PBMCs. The receptor source for this set is a human donor in good health (CMV status not recorded). Some clones in this sample may be carry-over from other donors' samples. CDR3s include the opening cysteine and the closing phenylalanine or tryptophan. The D gene is left open where the match is weak. For some rows the clone size is stated as once, few or many, or as a class when expanded; others skip it.

few,TRBJ2-7,TRBV5-1,TRBD2,CASSLEMAGVYEQYF,TGCGCCAGCAGCTTGGAAATGGCGGGAGTCTACGAGCAGTACTTC
.,TRBJ2-7,TRBV7-2,.,CASRRNPAGSYEQYF,TGTGCCAGCAGACGAAATCCCGCAGGGTCCTACGAGCAGTACTTC
few,TRBJ2-6,TRBV7-2,TRBD1,CASSPQGTIASGANVLTF,TGTGCCAGCAGCCCACAGGGGACGATAGCCTCTGGGGCCAACGTCCTGACTTTC
many,TRBJ2-7,TRBV7-8,.,CASSLLATRTGQYEQYF,TGTGCCAGCAGCTTACTGGCGACACGCACGGGGCAGTACGAGCAGTACTTC
.,TRBJ1-2,TRBV23-1,.,CASSQSAAENNYGYTF,TGCGCCAGCAGTCAATCCGCGGCCGAGAATAACTATGGCTACACCTTC
.,TRBJ1-4,TRBV7-2,.,CASRLRRRNEKMFF,TGTGCAAGCAGATTACGGCGGCGCAATGAAAAAATGTTTTTT
few,TRBJ1-4,TRBV7-2,TRBD1,CASSLAGTGVLNEKLFF,TGTGCCAGCAGCTTAGCCGGGACAGGGGTCCTTAATGAAAAACTGTTTTTT
.,TRBJ2-1,TRBV11-2,TRBD2,CASSPRVAGDYEQFF,TGTGCCAGCAGCCCACGGGTAGCGGGAGACTATGAGCAGTTCTTC
.,TRBJ2-3,TRBV6-1,TRBD2,CASRSSGRRTDTQYF,TGTGCCAGCAGGTCTAGCGGGAGGCGGACAGATACGCAGTATTTT
.,TRBJ1-6,TRBV24-1,.,CATSSAGSGSPLHF,TGTGCCACCAGTTCGGCAGGGTCGGGTTCACCCCTCCACTTT